This entry features one T cell receptor beta chain sequence. V was shortened by 5 bases and J by 7 bases, with 17 bases between the two germline ends. The CDR3 consists of 14 residues. Germline CDR1 is MDHEN and CDR2 is SYDVKM. Clones were read by immunoSEQ multiplex PCR, and TCRdb kept only the in-frame ones, dropping some. The profile covers tens of thousands of clones, with approximately 91% appearing a single time and about 1.5% taken by the ten largest. The data belong to a study of T cell changes during pregnancy in multiple sclerosis. The rearrangement joins TRBV28 to TRBJ1-2, with a possible D match to TRBD1 (5 bases). This TCR derives from a female donor with multiple sclerosis, enrolled in a pregnancy study. The sample consisted of peripheral blood, taken in the third trimester of pregnancy. The CDR3, as DNA: TGTGCCAGCAGTCCCTTCCCAGGCCAGGGTGGCTACACCTTC. It encodes CASSPFPGQGGYTF.